The following is a T cell receptor (beta chain) sequence with its context. The sample originates from a study of blood T cell repertoires in COVID-19. The wider study: Italy, Spain and the United States were the sources of the convalescent and acute COVID-19 samples. The analysed material was cDNA or gDNA that came from T cells, B-cell-depleted T cells, or PBMCs.

Germline-derived CDR1 and CDR2 are SNHLY and FYNNEI. V lost 8 bases to trimming and J lost 3 bases, with 13 bases between them. CDR3 length: 13 residues. Under the authors' procedure: Amplifying reference gene primers gave estimates of nucleated cell counts. The data were produced by immunoSEQ multiplex PCR, yet TCRdb's version contains in-frame clones alone and is incomplete. V and J calls and clone size are as listed in that table; D and trimming were resolved from the DNA. The profile shows approximately 120,000 clones, less than 85% of them singletons. This chain links TRBV2 with TRBJ2-5, with D possibly TRBD2 on 6 matching bases. The sample consisted of peripheral blood. This receptor was identified in a woman aged 55-69 years with acute or convalescent COVID-19. The CDR3 DNA reads TGTGCCAGCGGTTGGACTACAAAAGAGACCCAGTACTTC. Its translation is CASGWTTKETQYF.